Below are 19 T cell receptor beta chains sequenced from a single sample in a study of control samples from healthy donors and cancer patients. Assay used: immunoSEQ multiplex PCR; TCRdb lists only in-frame clones, some missing. The table shows over 150,000 clones, with approximately 92% occurring only once. Sequenced input: blood. The receptors here all came from a woman in her thirties or forties in good health.

The chain carries TRBV12-3 or TRBV12-4 and TRBJ1-6; unclear D gene. This CDR3 is 13 amino acids long. Trimming stripped 6 bases from V and 9 bases from J, with 12 bases between. The CDR3 loop is CASSLVDGSPLHF. CDR3 coding DNA: TGTGCCAGCAGCCTGGTCGACGGTTCACCCCTCCACTTT.

The chain combines TRBV20-1 with TRBJ1-6; TRBD1 is a possible D gene (6 bases). Germline V gene data show CDR1 as DFQATT and CDR2 as SNEGSKA (reference sequence). The CDR3 runs 16 residues. The ends were cut back, 3 bases at V and 0 bases at J, with 12 bases in the middle. The CDR3 nucleotides are TGCAGTGCTAGTGGGGGCGTTAGCTCCTATAATTCACCCCTCCACTTT. It encodes CSASGGVSSYNSPLHF.

The table lists this clone with a count of one. CDR3 region: CSASDGLYQPQHF. The CDR3 region has the DNA TGCAGTGCTAGTGATGGTCTCTATCAGCCCCAGCATTTT. V gene TRBV20-1 combines with J gene TRBJ1-5; D not resolved. The CDR3 runs to 13 residues. V lost 3 bases and J 5 bases, leaving 11 bases between the germline ends. Germline CDR1 reads DFQATT; CDR2 reads SNEGSKA (reference sequence).

This chain joins TRBV5-1 and TRBJ2-2; 8 positions match TRBD1. V trimming: 1 base; J trimming: 4 bases; junction bases outside the gene matches: 12. CDR1 is SGHRS and CDR2 is YFSETQ in the germline V gene. The CDR3 is 18 residues long. The CDR3 here is CASSLRTVGQGSTGELFF. CDR3 DNA sequence: TGCGCCAGCAGCTTGAGAACGGTTGGACAGGGCTCCACCGGGGAGCTGTTTTTT.

This clone was detected only once. V and J are TRBV4-2 and TRBJ1-1; D perhaps matches TRBD1 (5 bases). Germline CDR1 LGHNA, CDR2 YNFKEQ. Trimming pared 0 bases from V and 1 base from J, leaving 12 bases between. This CDR3 has 16 amino acids. The CDR3 loop reads CASSQDGRVGNTEAFF. In DNA, the CDR3 is TGTGCCAGCAGCCAAGACGGCAGGGTGGGGAACACTGAAGCTTTCTTT.

The genes are TRBV14 and TRBJ1-2; D ambiguous. CDR3 size: 13 residues. Germline V gives CDR1 SGHDN, CDR2 FVKESK. V was trimmed by 4 bases and J by 4 bases, leaving 10 bases between them. In DNA, the CDR3 is TGTGCCAGCAGCCCTCCTGGGGTCTATGGCTACACCTTC. Translated: CASSPPGVYGYTF.

This chain joins TRBV29-1 and TRBJ2-2; D is unclear. The germline gives CDR1 SQVTM, CDR2 ANQGSEA. V lost 4 bases, J lost 3 bases, and 12 bases lay in between. This CDR3 is built from 14 residues. CDR3 region: CSVGKVEDTGELFF. CDR3 DNA: TGCAGCGTTGGGAAGGTTGAGGACACCGGGGAGCTGTTTTTT.

The chain joins TRBV19 to TRBJ2-7; TRBD2 matches at 8 bases. CDR3 length: 15 residues. Germline loops: CDR1 LNHDA, CDR2 SQIVND (reference sequence). The ends lost 6 bases at V and 6 bases at J; junction bases unmatched: 13. The CDR3 bases are TGTGCCAGTAGCCCGGGGGGGAGGCCAGGGCGCGAGCAGTACTTC. This sequence encodes CASSPGGRPGREQYF.

The V call is TRBV18, the J call TRBJ1-1, with a weak D call TRBD1 (5 bases). Trimming cost V 5 bases and J 4 bases, with 8 bases left between them. Germline V lookup: CDR1 KGHSH, CDR2 LQKENI. The CDR3 runs 12 residues. This chain's CDR3 is CASSGAATEAFF. CDR3 in DNA: TGTGCCAGCTCAGGGGCGGCCACTGAAGCTTTCTTT.

This clone was recorded once. This rearrangement joins TRBV5-5 to TRBJ2-5, with D possibly being TRBD1 or TRBD2 (6 bases each). The CDR3 totals 12 residues. Germline V CDR1 and CDR2: SGHKS, YYEKEE (reference sequence). V shed 2 bases and J shed 14 bases, with 16 bases lying between them. The CDR3 protein is CASSFGGRPPYF. The CDR3 DNA is TGTGCCAGCAGCTTCGGGGGCCGTCCCCCCTACTTC.

The genes are TRBV6-5 and TRBJ1-2, with 11 positions matching TRBD1. Per germline, CDR1 MNHEY and CDR2 SVGAGI. V lost 6 bases, J lost 7 bases, and 7 bases stayed unmatched. The CDR3 is 14 amino acids. The CDR3 region has the DNA TGTGCCAGCAGCCAGCGGACAGGGGGCTCTGGCTACACCTTC. Translated, it gives CASSQRTGGSGYTF.

This chain uses TRBV2 with TRBJ2-7, with D perhaps assigned TRBD1 or TRBD2 (5 bases each). The germline gives CDR1 SNHLY, CDR2 FYNNEI. V dropped 6 bases and J dropped 3 bases, with 9 bases sitting between them. The CDR3 has 12 amino acids. The CDR3: CASRGDGYEQYF. CDR3 in DNA: TGTGCCAGCAGAGGGGACGGCTACGAGCAGTACTTC.

V is TRBV2 and J is TRBJ2-3; D is perhaps TRBD1 or TRBD2 (5 bases each). The length of the CDR3 is 13 residues. Germline CDR1 reads SNHLY; CDR2 reads FYNNEI. V was shortened by 7 bases and J by 3 bases, with 11 bases between the two germline ends. The CDR3 here is CASMGEITDTQYF. CDR3 DNA: TGTGCCAGCATGGGGGAAATAACAGATACGCAGTATTTT.

The chain recombines TRBV6-5 with TRBJ1-1; 8 nucleotides line up with TRBD1. The CDR3 has 14 amino acids. The V gene end was trimmed by 6 bases and the J gene end by 4 bases; junction bases not matched to a gene: 7. CDR1 and CDR2 from the germline V gene are MNHEY and SVGAGI. The CDR3 region has the DNA TGTGCCAGCAGCGCATCGGACAGGGCCACTGAAGCTTTCTTT. This codes for CASSASDRATEAFF.

The chain uses TRBV2 and TRBJ1-2; the match to TRBD1 covers 9 bases. Germline CDR1 is SNHLY and CDR2 is FYNNEI. J was trimmed by 8 bases and V by 3 bases; bases with no gene match: 10. The CDR3 is 15 residues long. The CDR3 loop is CASSDPMGTGYGYTF. Written as DNA, the CDR3 is TGTGCCAGCAGTGACCCCATGGGGACAGGGTACGGCTACACCTTC.

V usage is TRBV19 and J usage is TRBJ1-2; no firm D call. From germline, CDR1 is LNHDA and CDR2 SQIVND (reference sequence). V dropped 3 bases and J dropped 2 bases, with 10 bases sitting between them. CDR3 length: 14 amino acids. The CDR3 spells CASSIVGINYGYTF. The CDR3 region has the DNA TGTGCCAGTAGTATCGTGGGGATAAACTATGGCTACACCTTC.

The chain carries TRBV11-2 and TRBJ1-4; possible D gene TRBD1, 6 bases. The CDR3 is 15 amino acids. With 8 bases removed from V and 8 bases from J, the gap between germline ends came to 21 bases. CDR1 is SGHAT and CDR2 is FQNNGV in the germline V gene. For the CDR3, the DNA is TGTGCCAGCGGCCTCTATTGGGGGGGGCCGGAAAAACTGTTTTTT. Amino acids: CASGLYWGGPEKLFF.

The V call is TRBV21-1, the J call TRBJ2-5; TRBD2, the table's D call, lacks a check against the DNA. TRBV21-1 is classified as a pseudogene. This CDR3 contains 14 residues. The CDR3, as DNA: TGTGCCAGCAGCATTGGTGGGGGGGCGGAGACCCAGTACTTC. It encodes CASSIGGGAETQYF.

This clone was observed once. The rearrangement uses TRBV15 and TRBJ1-5; D unclear. CDR1 is LNHNV and CDR2 is YYDKDF in the germline V gene (reference sequence). The CDR3 is 14 residues long. V was shortened by 3 bases and J by 7 bases, with 13 bases between the two germline ends. The chain's CDR3 is CATSSKGNGQPQHF. The CDR3 DNA follows: TGTGCCACCAGCAGTAAAGGGAATGGGCAGCCCCAGCATTTT.